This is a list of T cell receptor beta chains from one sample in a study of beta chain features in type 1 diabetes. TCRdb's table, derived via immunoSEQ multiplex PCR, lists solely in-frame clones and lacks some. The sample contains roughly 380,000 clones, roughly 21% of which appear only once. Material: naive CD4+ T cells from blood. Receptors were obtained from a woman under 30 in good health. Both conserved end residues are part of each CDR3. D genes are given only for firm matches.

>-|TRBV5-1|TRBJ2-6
CASSLGQGITGANVLTF
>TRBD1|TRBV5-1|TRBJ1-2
CASSIGQGGIGYTF
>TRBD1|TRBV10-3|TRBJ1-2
CAISEPRGNYGYTF
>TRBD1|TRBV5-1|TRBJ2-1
CASSSGGRGYNEQFF
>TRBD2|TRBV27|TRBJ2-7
CASSLSLAGLTYEQYF
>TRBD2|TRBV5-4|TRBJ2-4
CASSPAGGVAKNIQYF
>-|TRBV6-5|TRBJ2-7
CASQGPTYEQYF
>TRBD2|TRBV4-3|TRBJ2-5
CASSPGTSGDAGETQYF
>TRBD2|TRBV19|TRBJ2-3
CATQLLAGGSDTQYF
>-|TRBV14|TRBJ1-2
CASSRGQTHGYTF